This TCR beta chain was identified during a study of blood T cell repertoires in COVID-19. Study-wide background: The United States, Italy and Spain provided the acute and convalescent COVID-19 samples. Sources were T cells, B-cell-depleted T cells, or PBMCs; the material itself was cDNA or gDNA.

Per the study methods: Counts of nucleated cells, estimated from reference gene primer amplification, were obtained. Produced via immunoSEQ multiplex PCR; TCRdb's table is partial and in-frame only. The D gene and trimming were derived from the DNA, and the V and J assignments and clone size from that table. Here the sample spans 35,000 to 45,000 clones, approximately 85% being singletons. Germline trimming cut 4 bases from V and 0 bases from J; bases unmatched to any gene: 8. This CDR3 contains 17 residues. Germline CDR1 LGHDT, CDR2 YNNKEL (reference sequence). The sample was peripheral blood. The origin of this receptor is a man in his 60s with acute or convalescent COVID-19. J is TRBJ2-3 and V is TRBV3-1 (or the pseudogene TRBV3-2); TRBD2 matches at 9 bases. CDR3: CASSLGVAGASTDTQYF. The CDR3 DNA reads as TGTGCCAGCAGCCTGGGGGTAGCGGGGGCTAGCACAGATACGCAGTATTTT.